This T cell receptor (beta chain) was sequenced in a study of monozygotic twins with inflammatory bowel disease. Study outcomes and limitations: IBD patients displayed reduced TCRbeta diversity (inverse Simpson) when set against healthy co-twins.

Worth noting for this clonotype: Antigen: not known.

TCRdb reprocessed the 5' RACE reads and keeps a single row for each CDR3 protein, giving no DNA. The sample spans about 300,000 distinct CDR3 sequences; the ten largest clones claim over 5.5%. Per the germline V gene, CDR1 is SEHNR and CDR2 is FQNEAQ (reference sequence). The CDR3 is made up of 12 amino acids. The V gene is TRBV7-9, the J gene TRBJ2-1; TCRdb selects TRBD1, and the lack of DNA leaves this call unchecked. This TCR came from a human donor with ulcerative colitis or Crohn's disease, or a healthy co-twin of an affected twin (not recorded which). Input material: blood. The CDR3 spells CASSRRDLEQFF.